Reported below is one T cell receptor (beta chain). Its antigen is unidentified. CDR3 size: 12 residues. CDR1 is SGHTA, CDR2 FQGNSA, per germline. V lost 5 bases and J 7 bases, leaving 9 bases between the germline ends. The PCR had 60 Vbeta and 13 Jbeta primers. Some clones are missing from TCRdb's copy, which holds only in-frame ones; the method was immunoSEQ multiplex PCR. The sample holds about 150,000 clones, about three fifths seen once. This sample is part of a study of cytomegalovirus exposure and HLA in healthy donors. The wider study: In an earlier analysis, approximately 120 million unique TCR beta sequences were found from 150 million to 200 million T cells.

General study points: In vitro data verified a few CMV-associated chains as specific for CMV antigens. Rare TCR sequences dominated, though some public TCRs recurred in many donors.

The sequenced material came from PBMCs. The source of this sequence is a woman younger than 45 in good health and CMV-seropositive. The V and J genes are TRBV7-2 and TRBJ2-4, with D perhaps TRBD1 (6 bases). The CDR3 coding sequence is TGTGCCAGCAGCAAACAGGGTAACATTCAGTACTTC. This codes for CASSKQGNIQYF.